This T cell receptor beta chain was retrieved from a study of T cell repertoires in cytomegalovirus infection. The wider study: CMV infection together with matching HLA type was indicated by public TCR beta signatures. Study-wide results and caveats: HLA-C-restricted, CMV-specific TCR beta clonotypes were dominant ex vivo.

Remarks on this clonotype: The antigen is not known.

MiXCR was run by TCRdb on the reads, yielding one entry per CDR3 protein. The sample records approximately 260,000 distinct CDR3 sequences, approximately 22% being singletons. Per germline, CDR1 DFQATT and CDR2 SNEGSKA (reference sequence). The CDR3 consists of 14 residues. J lost 0 bases, V lost 5 bases, and 5 bases had no gene match. The source material was cultured PBMCs, sampled from culture after CMV antigen stimulation. The clonotype comes from a human donor in good health (CMV status not recorded). Some clones in this sample may be carry-over from other donors' samples. This rearrangement joins TRBV20-1 to TRBJ1-1; TRBD1 matches at 8 bases. CDR3 loop: CSAQTGAMNTEAFF. Written as DNA, the CDR3 is TGCAGTGCTCAGACAGGGGCCATGAACACTGAAGCTTTCTTT.